The T cell receptor beta chain described here comes from a study of human T cells and chemical hapten exposure. V was pared by 7 bases and J by 9 bases, with 13 bases between. The CDR3 is made up of 12 amino acids. One entry per CDR3 protein, called by TCRdb with MiXCR from the RACE reads. The sample yields roughly 46,000 distinct CDR3 sequences, roughly 4.1% seen once. Indicated time point: healthy volunteer bleed at 2 weeks. Extraction of total RNA was performed on unfractionated whole blood. The specimen was whole blood. This clonotype was sampled from a human donor in good health. Some clones in this sample may be carry-over from other donors' samples. The gene calls are TRBV12-3 or TRBV12-4 and TRBJ2-1; D call uncertain. The CDR3 region has the DNA TGTGCCAGCACGGCTGGACGGAGTGAGCAGTTCTTC. Amino acid sequence: CASTAGRSEQFF.